The present T cell receptor (beta chain) was sequenced within a study of post-analysis software for immune sequencing data. Trimming cost V 6 bases and J 3 bases, with 18 bases left between them. This CDR3 spans 14 amino acids. Germline V gene sequence: CDR1 DFQATT, CDR2 SNEGSKA (reference sequence). Regarding this clonotype: Its specificity is unknown.

Study-level points and caveats: Five TRBV segments appeared more often in patients than in controls, and TRBV5-6, TRBV5-1 and TRBV20-1 were among these. Pronounced co-clustering by F measure was evident among identically batched samples.

Presence of unique molecular identifiers characterized the TCR beta cDNA libraries. One entry per CDR3 protein, called by TCRdb with MiXCR from the PCR reads. The sample lists some 370,000 distinct CDR3 sequences; roughly 30% were seen once. This chain connects TRBV20-1 to TRBJ2-7, with D maybe TRBD1 (6 bases). This TCR was sampled from a girl between 5 and 17 years old with multiple sclerosis. The sequenced material came from blood. The CDR3 bases are TGCAGTGCCGGACAGTTCCTCAAGGGCTACGAGCAGTACTTC. This translates into CSAGQFLKGYEQYF.